The source of this T cell receptor (beta chain) is a study of blood T cell repertoires in COVID-19. Overall study: Sites across the United States, Italy and Spain contributed samples from acute and convalescent COVID-19. The cDNA or gDNA used as material had been derived from T cells, B-cell-depleted T cells, or PBMCs.

In the authors' workflow: Estimates of nucleated cell counts were drawn from the amplification of reference gene primers. Method: immunoSEQ multiplex PCR; TCRdb's copy keeps in-frame clones and lacks some. V and J calls and clone size are given by that table; D and trimming were obtained from the DNA. The sample lists around 210,000 clones; roughly nine tenths were seen once. V trimming: 3 bases; J trimming: 3 bases; junction bases outside the gene matches: 6. Germline-derived CDR1 and CDR2 are SGHRS and YFSETQ. CDR3 length: 15 amino acids. The specimen was peripheral blood. The rearrangement joins TRBV5-1 to TRBJ2-3; 8 bases line up with TRBD2. The TCR originated in a woman in her seventies with acute or convalescent COVID-19. The CDR3 DNA reads TGCGCCAGCAGCTCCGGGGGGGGGCGAACAGATACGCAGTATTTT. Its protein product is CASSSGGGRTDTQYF.